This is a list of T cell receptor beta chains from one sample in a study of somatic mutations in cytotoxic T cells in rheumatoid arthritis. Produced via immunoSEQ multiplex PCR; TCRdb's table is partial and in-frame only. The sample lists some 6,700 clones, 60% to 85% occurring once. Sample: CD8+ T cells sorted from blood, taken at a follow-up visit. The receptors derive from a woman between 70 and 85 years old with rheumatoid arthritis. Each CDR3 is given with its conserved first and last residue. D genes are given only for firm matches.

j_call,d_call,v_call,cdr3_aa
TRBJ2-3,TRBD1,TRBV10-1,CASSSDRGPTDTQYF
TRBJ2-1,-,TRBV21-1,CASSLLKNEQFF
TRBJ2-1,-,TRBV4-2,CASSQERESYNEQFF
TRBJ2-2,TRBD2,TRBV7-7,CASSWGTNTATGELFF
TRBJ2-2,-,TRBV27,CASSFLTGNTGELFF
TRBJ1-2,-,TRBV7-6,CASSSGGNGGYTF
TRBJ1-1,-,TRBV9,CASSVRMNTEAFF
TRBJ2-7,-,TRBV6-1,CASSEVGRQYEQYF
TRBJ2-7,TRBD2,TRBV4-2,CASSQEGERGYSYEQYF
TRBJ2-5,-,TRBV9,CASNTGTLGQETQYF
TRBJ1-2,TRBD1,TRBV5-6,CASSLGRTGGLYGYTF
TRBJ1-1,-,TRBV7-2,CASSLESGGLTEAFF
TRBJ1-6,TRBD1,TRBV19,CASTRTGGNSPLHF
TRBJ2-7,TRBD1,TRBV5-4,CASSYGTGPTYEQYF
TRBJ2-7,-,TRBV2,CASKGYEQYF
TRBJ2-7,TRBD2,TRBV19,CASSTRLAELEQYF
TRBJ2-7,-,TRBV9,CASSLGGEAYEQYF
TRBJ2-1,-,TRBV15,CATSRAPTQTGYVGHNEQFF
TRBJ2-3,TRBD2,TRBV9,CASSGDSGGAPDTQYF
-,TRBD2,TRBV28,CASSTELAAPYEQYF
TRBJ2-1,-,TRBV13,CASSSRTGEQFF
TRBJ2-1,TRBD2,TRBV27,CASSLLAGGYNEQFF
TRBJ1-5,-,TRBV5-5,CASLLGQGPPHSNQPQHF
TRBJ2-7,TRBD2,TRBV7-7,CASSLAASGDYEQYF
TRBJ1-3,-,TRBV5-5,CASSLRTADSGNTIYF
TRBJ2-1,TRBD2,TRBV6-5,CASSYGAGASNEQFF
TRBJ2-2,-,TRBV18,CASSTSGALNTGELFF
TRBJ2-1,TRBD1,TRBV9,CASSSPTGHNEQFF
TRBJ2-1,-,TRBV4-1,CASSEGLAEQFF
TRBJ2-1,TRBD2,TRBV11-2,CASSPGGVEQFF
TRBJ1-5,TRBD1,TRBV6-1,CASPGRGQGRQPQHF
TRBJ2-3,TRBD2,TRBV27,CASKDGLAGDTQYF
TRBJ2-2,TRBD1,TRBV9,CASSARVTGTGEVGELFF
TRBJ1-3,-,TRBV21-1,CASSLIASGNTIYF
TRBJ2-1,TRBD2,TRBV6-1,CASRVAGGPVNEQFF
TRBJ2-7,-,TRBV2,CASSGSHEQYF
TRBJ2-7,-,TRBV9,CASSVGSRGGPPYEQYF
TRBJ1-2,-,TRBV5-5,CASNTGPGGSYGYTF
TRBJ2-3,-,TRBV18,CASSTWAGDTDTQYF
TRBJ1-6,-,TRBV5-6,CASSLAGPYNSPLHF
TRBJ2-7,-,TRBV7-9,CASSFWGKDEQYF
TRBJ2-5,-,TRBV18,CASSPPVRGNQETQYF
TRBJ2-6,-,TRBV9,CASSLGPGANVLTF
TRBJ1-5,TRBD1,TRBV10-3,CAISDGTGDQPQHF
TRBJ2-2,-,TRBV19,CASKDGGLTTGELFF
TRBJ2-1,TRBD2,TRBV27,CASSPLGLAGSYNEQFF
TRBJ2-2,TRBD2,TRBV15,CATSRNGGAPPGELFF
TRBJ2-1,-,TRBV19,CASSIVEGGYNEQFF
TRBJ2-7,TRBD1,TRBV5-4,CASSLAAGGEYEQYF
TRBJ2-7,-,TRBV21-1,CASSRELAGEGSYEQYF
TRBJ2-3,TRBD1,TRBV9,CASSDSRLQGADTDTQYF
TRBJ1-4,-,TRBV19,CASSIGTSEKLFF
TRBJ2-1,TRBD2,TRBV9,CASSEGTSGGAEQFF
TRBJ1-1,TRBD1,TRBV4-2,CASSLRTGPNTEAFF
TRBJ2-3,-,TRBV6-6,CASSYYQGSTDTQYF
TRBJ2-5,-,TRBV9,CASSPSGGRGETQYF
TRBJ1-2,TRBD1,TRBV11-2,CASSLGQGAGYTF
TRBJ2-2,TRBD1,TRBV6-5,CASTDRENTGELFF
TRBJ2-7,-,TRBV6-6,CASSYASDANEQYF
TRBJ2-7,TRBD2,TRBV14,CASSQAGLADYEQYF